What follows is one T cell receptor (beta chain) and its context. Extracted RNA was reverse transcribed into cDNA, the sequencing template. Generated by immunoSEQ multiplex PCR, the TCRdb table keeps only in-frame clones and is missing some. The sample consists of about 200,000 clones, roughly three fifths of them appearing once. Trimming took 2 bases from V and 1 from J; bases not matched to a gene: 6. Per germline, CDR1 GTSNPN and CDR2 SVGIG (reference sequence). This CDR3 comprises 16 residues. The data derive from a study of CD8+ T cells in alopecia areata. T lymphocytes (CD4+ and CD8+) were sorted from PBMCs.

The sequence was obtained from a human donor in good health. This chain links TRBV30 with TRBJ2-2; TRBD1 aligns across 8 bases. The sequenced material came from CD8+ T cells sorted from blood. CDR3 region: CAWSWGTGLNTGELFF. In DNA, the CDR3 is TGTGCCTGGAGTTGGGGGACAGGTTTGAACACCGGGGAGCTGTTTTTT.